This T cell receptor beta chain was sequenced for a study of T cell changes during pregnancy in multiple sclerosis. This clone is categorized as medium-sized. Trimming shortened V by 4 bases and J by 6 bases, and 12 bases separated the two germline ends. The V gene's germline CDR1 is GTSNPN and CDR2 SVGIG (reference sequence). CDR3 length equals 13 residues. Repertoires were generated with immunoSEQ multiplex PCR, while TCRdb's copy carries only in-frame clones and drops some. The sample yields 30,000 to 40,000 clones, nearly 90% seen once. V usage is TRBV30 and J usage is TRBJ2-2, with D maybe TRBD2 (5 bases). The sequence was obtained from a female donor with multiple sclerosis, enrolled in a pregnancy study. The sample here was CD4+ T cells from peripheral blood mononuclear cells, taken in the second trimester of pregnancy. The CDR3 loop is CAWTDIGAGELFF. Here the CDR3 DNA reads TGTGCCTGGACGGATATCGGGGCCGGGGAGCTGTTTTTT. The full variable domain, rest sourced from reference TRBV30 and TRBJ2-2, is SQTIHQWPATLVQPVGSPLSLECTVEGTSNPNLYWYRQAAGRGLQLLFYSVGIGQISSEVPQNLSASRPQDRQFILSSKKLLLSDSGFYLCAWTDIGAGELFFGEGSRLTVL.